The following is a T cell receptor (beta chain) sequence with its context. Its antigen is as yet unknown. A clone one base away is much larger, so this may be a read error. Not a single patient had been given any form of treatment at any point before undergoing thyroid surgery. This sample is part of a study of metastatic and nonmetastatic thyroid tumors. Study as a whole: Both malignant and benign thyroid patients supplied peripheral blood and tumor or nodule tissue samples, across which the repertoires of these patients were then compared.

TCRdb ran MiXCR on the PCR reads. The sample lists roughly 35,000 clones, less than 20% occurring once. The germline V gene encodes CDR1 SQVTM and CDR2 ANQGSEA. The CDR3 runs 14 residues. Broader study findings: When malignant thyroid tumors were compared with benign nodules, TCR beta diversity was reportedly significantly higher in the malignant tumors. This held in both blood and tumor samples.

The sequence derives from a female donor with papillary thyroid cancer or a benign thyroid nodule (not recorded which). Some clones in this sample may be carry-over from other donors' samples. Source material: blood. The chain combines TRBV29-1 with TRBJ1-3, with D possibly matching TRBD1 (5 bases). CDR3 DNA sequence: TGCAGCGTTGATGTTACAGGAGGAGGAATCACCATATATTTT. This codes for CSVDVTGGGITIYF.